Listed here are 31 T cell receptor beta chains from one sample, sequenced in a study of blood T cell repertoires in COVID-19. Measured with immunoSEQ multiplex PCR; TCRdb has only the in-frame clones, and not every one. The repertoire holds 130,000 or so clones, with around nine tenths as singletons. The source material was peripheral blood. The receptors stem from a human donor in a cohort sampled during active COVID-19.

This chain uses TRBV20-1 with TRBJ1-6; 9 positions agree with TRBD1. Losses at the gene ends were 3 bases for V and 9 bases for J; bases not matched to a gene: 6. Germline assignment: CDR1 DFQATT and CDR2 SNEGSKA (reference sequence). The length of the CDR3 is 14 residues. CDR3 loop: CSASVGQGFSPLHF. The DNA for the CDR3 is TGCAGTGCTAGTGTGGGACAGGGATTTTCACCCCTCCACTTT.

The chain recombines TRBV28 with TRBJ1-5; D unclear. The CDR3 has 13 amino acids. Germline V gene sequence: CDR1 MDHEN, CDR2 SYDVKM. Trimming left V 2 bases short and J 6 bases short, with 8 bases between. The CDR3 DNA follows: TGTGCCAGCAGTTTAACCTCGGGTCAGCCCCAGCATTTT. Amino acids: CASSLTSGQPQHF.

This chain uses TRBV29-1 with TRBJ2-3; 14 bases are a match to TRBD2. This CDR3 comprises 18 residues. From germline, CDR1 is SQVTM and CDR2 ANQGSEA. The V and J ends lost 6 bases and 0 bases, in that order; junction bases with no gene match: 11. CDR3 coding DNA: TGCAGCGTAAACGGACTAGCGGGGGGACCTTCGAGCACAGATACGCAGTATTTT. It translates to CSVNGLAGGPSSTDTQYF.

This clone was observed a few times. CDR3 sequence: CASSLAGDQPQHF. The CDR3 region has the DNA TGTGCCAGCAGCTTAGCGGGCGATCAGCCCCAGCATTTT. The gene calls are TRBV7-8 and TRBJ1-5; no definite D call. This CDR3 comprises 13 residues. V was clipped by 0 bases and J by 5 bases, with 5 bases between them. The germline CDR1 and CDR2 sequences are SGHVS and FQNEAQ.

The V and J genes are TRBV5-1 and TRBJ2-1; TRBD1 is a possible D gene (6 bases). Germline V lookup: CDR1 SGHRS, CDR2 YFSETQ. CDR3 length: 15 amino acids. Trimming took 2 bases from V and 4 from J, leaving 13 bases between them. The CDR3 reads CASSFSNRDYNEQFF. Here the CDR3 DNA reads TGCGCCAGCAGCTTTAGTAACAGGGATTACAATGAGCAGTTCTTC.

The gene calls are TRBV10-3 and TRBJ2-3, with 13 bases matching TRBD2. Trimming removed 2 bases from V and 4 bases from J; junction bases left unmatched: 3. The germline V gene encodes CDR1 ENHRY and CDR2 SYGVKD. The CDR3 loop spans 16 amino acids. The CDR3 protein is CAISERTSGGPDTQYF. CDR3 nucleotides: TGTGCCATCAGTGAGAGGACTAGCGGGGGCCCAGATACGCAGTATTTT.

V usage is TRBV3-1 (or the pseudogene TRBV3-2) and J usage is TRBJ2-3; TRBD2 matches 7 bases. Losses at the gene ends were 4 bases for V and 0 bases for J; bases not matched to a gene: 7. The CDR3 loop spans 16 amino acids. The germline gives CDR1 LGHDT, CDR2 YNNKEL (reference sequence). DNA for the CDR3: TGTGCCAGCAGCCTGGGGACTACAGCTAGCACAGATACGCAGTATTTT. Residues: CASSLGTTASTDTQYF.

The J gene is TRBJ2-2, the V gene TRBV19, with D uncertain. This CDR3 contains 14 residues. Trimming shortened V by 4 bases and J by 5 bases, and 11 bases separated the two germline ends. CDR1 LNHDA and CDR2 SQIVND come from the germline V gene (reference sequence). CDR3 sequence (DNA): TGTGCCAGTAGTAGTAACCAGGTAACCGGGGAGCTGTTTTTT. Translated: CASSSNQVTGELFF. The variable domain in full, completed from reference TRBV19 and TRBJ2-2, reads DGGITQSPKYLFRKEGQNVTLSCEQNLNHDAMYWYRQDPGQGLRLIYYSQIVNDFQKGDIAEGYSVSREKKESFPLTVTSAQKNPTAFYLCASSSNQVTGELFFGEGSRLTVL.

J is TRBJ1-2 and V is TRBV3-1 (or the pseudogene TRBV3-2), with D uncertain. Trimming shortened V by 3 bases and J by 2 bases, and 10 bases separated the two germline ends. This CDR3 spans 14 amino acids. Germline V gene data show CDR1 as LGHDT and CDR2 as YNNKEL (reference sequence). The CDR3 nucleotides are TGTGCCAGCAGCCAGAGGCGGAGGAACTATGGCTACACCTTC. Translating gives CASSQRRRNYGYTF.

The genes are TRBV28 and TRBJ2-1; TRBD2 is a possible D gene (6 bases). The CDR3 length is 15 residues. From germline, CDR1 is MDHEN and CDR2 SYDVKM. V was clipped by 7 bases and J by 6 bases, with 19 bases between them. The CDR3 here is CASTPSGGIFNEQFF. The CDR3 DNA reads TGTGCCAGCACCCCGTCAGGCGGGATTTTCAATGAGCAGTTCTTC.

CDR3 nucleotide sequence: TGTGCCAGCAGCCCGGAACAGGAAGCTAACTATGGCTACACCTTC. Translating gives CASSPEQEANYGYTF. The gene calls are TRBV3-1 (or the pseudogene TRBV3-2) and TRBJ1-2; weak D call: TRBD1 (5 bases). This CDR3 contains 15 residues. The germline V and J ends were trimmed by 4 bases and 0 bases, with 12 bases remaining between them. Germline CDR1 LGHDT, CDR2 YNNKEL (reference sequence).

This sequence joins TRBV19 and TRBJ2-7; TRBD2 matches at 7 bases. The V and J ends lost 5 bases and 8 bases, in that order; junction bases with no gene match: 12. CDR1 and CDR2 from the germline V gene are LNHDA and SQIVND (reference sequence). The CDR3 sequence is 14 residues long. The CDR3 here is CASSPRTSTGKQYF. In nucleotides, the CDR3 is TGTGCCAGTAGTCCCCGGACTAGTACCGGGAAGCAGTACTTC. Supplemented by reference TRBV19 and TRBJ2-7, the full variable domain reads DGGITQSPKYLFRKEGQNVTLSCEQNLNHDAMYWYRQDPGQGLRLIYYSQIVNDFQKGDIAEGYSVSREKKESFPLTVTSAQKNPTAFYLCASSPRTSTGKQYFGPGTRLTVT.

The chain uses TRBV9 and TRBJ2-7; D remains ambiguous. The CDR3 has 14 residues. CDR1 SGDLS and CDR2 YYNGEE come from the germline V gene. Trimming took off 2 bases at V and 6 bases at J, with 15 bases between the two ends. The CDR3 region has the DNA TGTGCCAGCAGCGTGGGCTACCTTACTTCCGAGCAGTACTTC. The encoded protein is CASSVGYLTSEQYF.

This rearrangement joins TRBV18 to TRBJ2-7, with 9 bases identical to TRBD1. Germline trimming cut 3 bases from V and 5 bases from J; bases unmatched to any gene: 8. Germline lookup yields CDR1 KGHSH and CDR2 LQKENI. The CDR3 is made up of 15 amino acids. The CDR3 sequence is CASSPNRGRMNEQYF. The CDR3 DNA sequence: TGTGCCAGCTCACCCAACAGGGGGCGAATGAACGAGCAGTACTTC.

The genes are TRBV28 and TRBJ2-7; 13 positions match TRBD2. Trimming removed 8 bases from V and 3 bases from J; junction bases left unmatched: 7. The CDR3 spans 15 residues. Germline lookup yields CDR1 MDHEN and CDR2 SYDVKM. The DNA of the CDR3 is TGTGCCAGCGATGGACTAGCGGGAGATGGCTACGAGCAGTACTTC. Translated, it gives CASDGLAGDGYEQYF. Filled out from reference TRBV28 and TRBJ2-7, the complete variable domain reads DVKVTQSSRYLVKRTGEKVFLECVQDMDHENMFWYRQDPGLGLRLIYFSYDVKMKEKGDIPEGYSVSREKKERFSLILESASTNQTSMYLCASDGLAGDGYEQYFGPGTRLTVT.

V gene TRBV3-1 (or the pseudogene TRBV3-2) combines with J gene TRBJ2-2, with TRBD2 identical over 7 bases. V shed 4 bases and J 5 bases; nucleotides not matched to a gene: 13. Germline V CDR1 and CDR2: LGHDT, YNNKEL (reference sequence). The length of the CDR3 is 17 residues. The CDR3 DNA follows: TGTGCCAGCAGCCCGCCCGGACTAGTCGTCAGTACCGGGGAGCTGTTTTTT. It yields the protein CASSPPGLVVSTGELFF.

V gene TRBV6-5 combines with J gene TRBJ1-6; 10 bases are shared with TRBD1. The CDR3 totals 16 residues. Germline CDR1 MNHEY, CDR2 SVGAGI. V lost 4 bases to trimming and J lost 10 bases; unmatched junction nucleotides: 10. DNA of the CDR3: TGTGCCAGCAGTTCGTTCTGGGGACAGGGGAAATCACCCCTCCACTTT. As protein: CASSSFWGQGKSPLHF.

The chain combines TRBV30 with TRBJ2-7; 11 bases line up with TRBD1. The V gene end was trimmed by 1 base and the J gene end by 5 bases; junction bases not matched to a gene: 10. The CDR3 has 16 amino acids. Per the germline V gene, CDR1 is GTSNPN and CDR2 is SVGIG (reference sequence). The CDR3 region has the DNA TGTGCCTGGAGTGCTCTCCTGGGACAGGGGGTTAACGAGCAGTACTTC. Its translation: CAWSALLGQGVNEQYF.

J is TRBJ2-5 and V is TRBV3-1 (or the pseudogene TRBV3-2); D is perhaps TRBD2 (6 bases). Germline V lookup: CDR1 LGHDT, CDR2 YNNKEL (reference sequence). The V end was cut by 6 bases, the J end by 5 bases, with 7 bases between. This CDR3 has 11 amino acids. The CDR3 bases are TGTGCCAGCAGAGGAGGGGAGACCCAGTACTTC. Protein product: CASRGGETQYF.

V and J are TRBV4-1 and TRBJ2-3, with 16 bases aligning to TRBD2. From germline, CDR1 is MGHRA and CDR2 YSYEKL. The CDR3 is made up of 20 amino acids. With V trimmed by 1 base and J by 2 bases, 9 bases remained unmatched. The CDR3 reads CASSQAYPGLAGGPTDTQYF. The CDR3 DNA sequence: TGCGCCAGCAGCCAAGCATACCCGGGACTAGCGGGGGGGCCCACAGATACGCAGTATTTT.

This clone has a single count. The chain combines TRBV28 with TRBJ1-5, with TRBD1 identical over 10 bases. Germline assignment: CDR1 MDHEN and CDR2 SYDVKM. CDR3 length: 14 residues. The J segment lost 7 bases and the V segment lost 3 bases, leaving 3 bases of the junction unmatched. The CDR3 DNA reads as TGTGCCAGCAGTTTCGGACAGGGGGGGCAGCCCCAGCATTTT. Amino acid sequence: CASSFGQGGQPQHF.

This chain joins TRBV12-3 or TRBV12-4 and TRBJ1-2; D not certain. The V gene lost 1 base and the J gene lost 4 bases, with 7 bases spanning the gap. This CDR3 has 13 residues. CDR3 nucleotides: TGTGCCAGCAGTTTAGGGGCTGGCTATGGCTACACCTTC. Encoded protein: CASSLGAGYGYTF.

The J gene is TRBJ1-1, the V gene TRBV4-1, with D hard to call. CDR1 is MGHRA, CDR2 YSYEKL, per germline. Trimming took off 1 base at V and 1 base at J, with 7 bases between the two ends. CDR3 length: 14 residues. The CDR3, as DNA: TGCGCCAGCAGCCAAGGGGCCCCGAACACTGAAGCTTTCTTT. Its translation: CASSQGAPNTEAFF.

The chain uses TRBV7-2 and TRBJ2-1; the match to TRBD2 covers 7 bases. The CDR3 spans 14 residues. Germline trimming cut 5 bases from V and 2 bases from J; bases unmatched to any gene: 3. Germline CDR1 SGHTA, CDR2 FQGNSA. The CDR3 loop reads CASSLSGTYNEQFF. The CDR3 DNA sequence: TGTGCCAGCAGCCTAAGCGGGACCTACAATGAGCAGTTCTTC.

The chain combines TRBV10-3 with TRBJ2-5; D call uncertain. The length of the CDR3 is 14 residues. Per germline, CDR1 ENHRY and CDR2 SYGVKD. V gave up 3 bases and J gave up 7 bases, with 15 bases separating them. In DNA form, the CDR3 reads TGTGCCATCAGTGACTCGACATCCCCCAGGACCCAGTACTTC. This encodes CAISDSTSPRTQYF.

The genes are TRBV4-1 and TRBJ1-1; D is uncertain. This CDR3 is 15 amino acids long. V was cut by 4 bases and J by 7 bases, with 19 bases left in between. The germline CDR1 and CDR2 sequences are MGHRA and YSYEKL. This CDR3 reads CASSPGEWVGREAFF. The CDR3, as DNA: TGCGCCAGCAGCCCTGGGGAGTGGGTCGGCCGTGAAGCTTTCTTT.

V usage is TRBV19 and J usage is TRBJ1-1; D gene unclear. Germline CDR1 is LNHDA and CDR2 is SQIVND (reference sequence). Between the trimmed V and J ends, which lost 7 bases and 0 bases, there was a span of 9 bases. The CDR3 extends over 13 amino acids. The CDR3 spells CASTLSMNTEAFF. In nucleotides, the CDR3 is TGTGCCAGTACCCTATCCATGAACACTGAAGCTTTCTTT.

The V gene is TRBV9, the J gene TRBJ2-1; D unresolved. Trimming left V 0 bases short and J 3 bases short, with 13 bases between. The germline gives CDR1 SGDLS, CDR2 YYNGEE. The CDR3 consists of 16 residues. The CDR3 bases are TGTGCCAGCAGCGTAGAATCGGAGCCCGTCTACAATGAGCAGTTCTTC. Protein: CASSVESEPVYNEQFF.

The chain employs TRBV28 and TRBJ1-4, with TRBD1 as a possible D gene (6 bases). Germline CDR1 MDHEN, CDR2 SYDVKM. V was cut by 11 bases and J by 6 bases, with 16 bases left in between. CDR3 length: 13 amino acids. DNA of the CDR3: TGTGCCGGGCAAGGACAGTCCGATGAAAAACTGTTTTTT. Its translation is CAGQGQSDEKLFF.

V gene TRBV19 combines with J gene TRBJ2-7; 7 bases align to TRBD1. The V gene end was trimmed by 4 bases and the J gene end by 2 bases; junction bases not matched to a gene: 5. Germline assignment: CDR1 LNHDA and CDR2 SQIVND (reference sequence). The CDR3 is 14 residues long. The CDR3 DNA follows: TGTGCCAGTAGTAGACAGGGTGTCACCTACGAGCAGTACTTC. Translated: CASSRQGVTYEQYF.

This chain joins TRBV29-1 and TRBJ2-7; D is perhaps TRBD2 (6 bases). The CDR3 consists of 13 residues. V was clipped by 3 bases and J by 2 bases, with 11 bases between them. Germline V gene sequence: CDR1 SQVTM, CDR2 ANQGSEA. The CDR3 region has the DNA TGCAGCGTTGAGGTAGCGGACGCCTACGAGCAGTACTTC. Its translation is CSVEVADAYEQYF.